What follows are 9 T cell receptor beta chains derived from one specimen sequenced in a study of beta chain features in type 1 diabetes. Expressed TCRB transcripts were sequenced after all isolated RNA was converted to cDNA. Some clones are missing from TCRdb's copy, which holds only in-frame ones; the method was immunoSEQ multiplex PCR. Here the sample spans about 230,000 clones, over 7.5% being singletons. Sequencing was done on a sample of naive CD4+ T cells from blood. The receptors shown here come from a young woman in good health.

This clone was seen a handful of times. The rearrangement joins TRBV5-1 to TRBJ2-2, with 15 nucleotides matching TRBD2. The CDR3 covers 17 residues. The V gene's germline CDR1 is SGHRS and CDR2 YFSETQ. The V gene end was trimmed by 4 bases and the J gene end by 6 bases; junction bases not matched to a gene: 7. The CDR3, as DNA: TGCGCCAGCAGCCAGGGACTAGCGGGAGGCGAAGCCGGGGAGCTGTTTTTT. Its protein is CASSQGLAGGEAGELFF.

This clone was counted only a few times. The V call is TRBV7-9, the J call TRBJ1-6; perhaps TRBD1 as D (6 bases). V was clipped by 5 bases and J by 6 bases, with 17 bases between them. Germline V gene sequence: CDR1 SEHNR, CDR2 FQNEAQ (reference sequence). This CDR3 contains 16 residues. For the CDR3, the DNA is TGTGCCAGCAGCCATCCAGGGGTGAAAGGTAATTCACCCCTCCACTTT. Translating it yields CASSHPGVKGNSPLHF.

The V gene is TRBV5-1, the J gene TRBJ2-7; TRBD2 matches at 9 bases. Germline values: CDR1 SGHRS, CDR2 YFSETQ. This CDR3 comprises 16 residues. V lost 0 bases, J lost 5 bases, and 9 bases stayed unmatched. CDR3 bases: TGCGCCAGCAGCTTGGGACTAGCGGTAGCCGTGCACGAGCAGTACTTC. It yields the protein CASSLGLAVAVHEQYF.

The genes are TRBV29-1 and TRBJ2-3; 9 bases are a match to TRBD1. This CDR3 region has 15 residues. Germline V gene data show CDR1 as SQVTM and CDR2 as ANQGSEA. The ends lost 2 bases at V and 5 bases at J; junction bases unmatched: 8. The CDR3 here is CSVEKGDRAGDTQYF. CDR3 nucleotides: TGCAGCGTTGAAAAGGGGGACAGGGCTGGAGATACGCAGTATTTT.

The CDR3 DNA reads as TGTGCCAGCAGCACCCGGGCAGGGTTTAACTATGGCTACACCTTC. Protein: CASSTRAGFNYGYTF. The chain has TRBV5-4 and TRBJ1-2; a weak D match, TRBD1 (5 bases). This CDR3 has 15 amino acids. CDR1 and CDR2 from the germline V gene are SGHNT and YYREEE (reference sequence). Deletions cut 4 bases from V and 1 base from J, with 14 bases between.

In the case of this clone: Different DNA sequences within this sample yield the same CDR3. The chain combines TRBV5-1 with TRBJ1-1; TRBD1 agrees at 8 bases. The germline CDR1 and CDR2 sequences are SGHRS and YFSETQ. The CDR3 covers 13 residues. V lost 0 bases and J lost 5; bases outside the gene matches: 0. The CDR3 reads CASSLGTGTEAFF. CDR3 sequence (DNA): TGCGCCAGCAGCTTGGGGACAGGGACTGAAGCTTTCTTT.

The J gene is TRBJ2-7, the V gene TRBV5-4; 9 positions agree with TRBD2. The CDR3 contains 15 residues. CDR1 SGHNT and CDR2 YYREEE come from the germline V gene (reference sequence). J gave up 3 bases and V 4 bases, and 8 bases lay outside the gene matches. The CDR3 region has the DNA TGTGCCAGCAGCCCCTCCAGTAGCGGGGGCTACGAGCAGTACTTC. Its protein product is CASSPSSSGGYEQYF.

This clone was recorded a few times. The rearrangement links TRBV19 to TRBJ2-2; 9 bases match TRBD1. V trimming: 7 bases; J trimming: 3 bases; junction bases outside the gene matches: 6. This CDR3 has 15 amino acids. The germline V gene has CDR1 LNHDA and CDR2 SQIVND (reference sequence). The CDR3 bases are TGTGCCAGTAAGTCCGGGACAGGGTACACCGGGGAGCTGTTTTTT. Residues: CASKSGTGYTGELFF.

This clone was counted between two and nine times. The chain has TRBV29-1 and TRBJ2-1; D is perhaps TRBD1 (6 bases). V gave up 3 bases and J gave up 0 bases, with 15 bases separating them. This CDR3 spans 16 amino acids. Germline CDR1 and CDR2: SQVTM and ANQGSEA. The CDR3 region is CSVDFRQASSYNEQFF. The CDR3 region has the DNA TGCAGCGTTGATTTTCGACAGGCAAGCTCCTACAATGAGCAGTTCTTC.